The next 9 T cell receptor beta chains were all read from a single sample in a study of T cells in Graves' hyperthyroidism and ophthalmopathy. TCR beta CDR3 regions were amplified from RNA. The TCR CDR3 was amplified in a first-round RT-PCR using the HTBI primer set. TCRdb reprocessed the multiplex PCR reads via MiXCR and lists one record per CDR3 protein. The sample holds around 420,000 distinct CDR3 sequences; about an eighth are singletons and the top ten take 5% to 6.5%. Sequenced: blood. These receptors all come from a woman younger than 30 with Graves' hyperthyroidism.

This clonotype was found many times. This chain uses TRBV6-1 with TRBJ2-7; D unclear. Germline CDR1 reads MNHNS; CDR2 reads SASEGT. CDR3 length equals 13 residues. Trimming shortened V by 3 bases and J by 1 base, and 7 bases separated the two germline ends. CDR3: CASSDVQSYEQYF. CDR3 sequence (DNA): TGTGCCAGCAGTGATGTTCAGTCCTACGAGCAGTACTTC.

The J gene is TRBJ2-2, the V gene TRBV7-3, with D possibly matching TRBD1 (7 bases). The CDR3 covers 15 residues. Trimming cost V 3 bases and J 7 bases, with 15 bases left between them. Germline-derived CDR1 and CDR2 are SGHTA and FQGTGA. CDR3 sequence reads: CASSFQGGGNGELFF. Written as DNA, the CDR3 is TGTGCCAGCAGCTTCCAAGGGGGCGGGAACGGGGAGCTGTTTTTT. The entire variable domain, with the rest obtained from reference TRBV7-3 and TRBJ2-2, is as follows: GAGVSQTPSNKVTEKGKYVELRCDPISGHTALYWYRQSLGQGPEFLIYFQGTGAADDSGLPNDRFFAVRPEGSVSTLKIQRTERGDSAVYLCASSFQGGGNGELFFGEGSRLTVL.

The chain is built from TRBV6-2 or TRBV6-3 and TRBJ1-1, with D unclear. The CDR3 contains 12 residues. Germline V CDR1 and CDR2: MNHEY, SVGEGT. V shed 6 bases and J shed 11 bases, with 16 bases lying between them. The CDR3 DNA follows: TGTGCCAGCAGCTACGGTAGACGCCTGGCTTTCTTT. Translated, it gives CASSYGRRLAFF.

The chain is built from TRBV3-1 and TRBJ1-2, with D tentatively TRBD1 (6 bases). Trimming cost V 8 bases and J 4 bases, with 17 bases left between them. The CDR3 loop spans 14 amino acids. Germline V gene data show CDR1 as LGHDT and CDR2 as YNNKEL (reference sequence). CDR3 bases: TGTGCCAGCGGGGGCCCACAGGGCGCCTATGGCTACACCTTC. It encodes CASGGPQGAYGYTF.

There are many counts of this clonotype. V is TRBV27 and J is TRBJ1-2, with D perhaps matching TRBD1 (5 bases). The germline CDR1 and CDR2 sequences are MNHEY and SMNVEV (reference sequence). V was trimmed by 2 bases and J by 4 bases, leaving 11 bases between them. The CDR3 runs 14 residues. For the CDR3, the DNA is TGTGCCAGCAGTTTAGGCCCAGGGCCCTATGGCTACACCTTC. This translates into CASSLGPGPYGYTF.

The table lists this clonotype with a count of one. V and J are TRBV30 and TRBJ1-1; a possible D gene is TRBD1 (5 bases). Trimming shortened V by 2 bases and J by 3 bases, and 16 bases separated the two germline ends. Germline V gene lookup returns CDR1 GTSNPN and CDR2 SVGIG (reference sequence). The CDR3 loop spans 15 amino acids. The CDR3 is CAWSPTPGLDTEAFF. For the CDR3, the DNA is TGTGCCTGGAGTCCCACCCCGGGGCTGGACACTGAAGCTTTCTTT.

This clonotype has a handful of counts. The chain links TRBV5-6 to TRBJ2-7; tentatively, D is TRBD1 or TRBD2 (5 bases each). Trimming cost V 0 bases and J 2 bases, with 12 bases left between them. This CDR3 is 15 amino acids long. CDR1 SGHDT and CDR2 YYEEEE come from the germline V gene. The CDR3: CASSLALMGAYEQYF. CDR3 bases: TGTGCCAGCAGCTTGGCCCTAATGGGGGCCTACGAGCAGTACTTC.

The sample holds many counts of this clonotype. The chain joins TRBV10-2 to TRBJ2-1; 14 bases line up with TRBD2. The junction had 11 bases not matched to a gene; V was cut back by 7 bases and J by 0 bases. The germline gives CDR1 WSHSY, CDR2 SAAADI. The CDR3 runs 19 residues. CDR3 coding DNA: TGCGCCAGCAATCCCCCGGGACTAGCGGGAGTTACCTCCTACAATGAGCAGTTCTTC. Amino acid sequence: CASNPPGLAGVTSYNEQFF.

This clonotype turned up a few times. The chain combines TRBV6-5 with TRBJ2-7; 10 bases line up with TRBD2. V lost 0 bases, J lost 5 bases, and 4 bases stayed unmatched. The CDR3 totals 15 residues. Per the germline V gene, CDR1 is MNHEY and CDR2 is SVGAGI. CDR3 sequence reads: CASSYSASGSHEQYF. CDR3 DNA sequence: TGTGCCAGCAGTTACTCGGCTAGCGGGAGCCACGAGCAGTACTTC.